This record looks at one T cell receptor beta chain sequence and its context. Its antigen is undetermined. The germline V and J ends were trimmed by 1 base and 2 bases, with 12 bases remaining between them. Germline V gene sequence: CDR1 LNHNV, CDR2 YYDKDF (reference sequence). The length of the CDR3 is 15 residues. The sample originates from a study of stem cell transplantation in POMP-related autoinflammatory disease. Study context: Before transplant: CD4+ naive skewing, low CD8+ proportions, reduced cytokine secretion.

Broader study findings: Fewer unique TRB V-J gene pairings were identified in patients with PRAID.

Only in-frame clones appear in the TCRdb table, and some are missing; sequencing was by immunoSEQ multiplex PCR. The sample consists of more than 25,000 clones, about 90% of them appearing once. PRAID combined immunodeficiency and autoinflammation. The chain recombines TRBV15 with TRBJ2-7; TRBD2 is a possible D gene (6 bases). This clonotype originated in a human donor with POMP-related autoinflammation and immune dysregulation (PRAID). Sequencing was performed on CD4+ T cells from PBMCs, taken before stem cell transplantation. The CDR3 nucleotides are TGTGCCACCAGCAGAGGGGGGACTCCCACCTACGAGCAGTACTTC. This gives the protein CATSRGGTPTYEQYF.